The entry below describes one T cell receptor beta chain. TCRdb keeps only in-frame clones here, not all; method: immunoSEQ multiplex PCR. Here the sample spans around 29,000 clones, 82% being singletons. Treatment noted: preoperative locoregional IRX-2 cytokine immunotherapy. Preoperative locoregional IRX-2 cytokine immunotherapy was tested in the phase Ib source study. This specimen belongs to a study of preoperative IRX-2 immunotherapy in early breast cancer. The CDR3 has 13 residues. The germline V gene has CDR1 KGHSH and CDR2 LQKENI. Trimming removed 3 bases from V and 7 bases from J, with 10 bases in between.

This specimen was collected from a patient treated with IRX-2 immunotherapy. This sequence joins TRBV18 and TRBJ2-1; the D is unclear. The source of this sequence is a human donor with breast cancer. CDR3 in amino acids: CASSPTVDNEQFF. For the CDR3, the DNA is TGTGCCAGCTCACCCACAGTAGATAATGAGCAGTTCTTC.